This is a list of T cell receptor beta chains from one sample in a study of shared clonotypes between healthy human individuals. Method: immunoSEQ multiplex PCR; TCRdb's copy keeps in-frame clones and lacks some. The table lists about 710,000 clones, approximately 73% of them singletons, with 1.5% to 2% in the top ten. Sequenced material: memory CD4+ T cells sorted from blood. The receptors were gathered from a woman aged 25 to 39 in good health. Each CDR3 is given with its conserved first and last residue. A D gene is named only where the DNA matches it firmly. Rows may omit the clone size; those that give it use once, few, many or a size class.

size | J | V | D | DNA | CDR3
once | TRBJ2-3 | TRBV28 | NA | TGTGCCAGCAAAACTCAAAAGGCTAGCGGCACAGATACGCAGTATTTT | CASKTQKASGTDTQYF
NA | TRBJ1-2 | TRBV27 | NA | TGTGCCAGCAGCCCCTCCCTTCGCGGGGGCTACACCTTC | CASSPSLRGGYTF
many | TRBJ2-7 | TRBV11-1 | NA | TGTGCCAGCAGCTTAGGAGGACATTCCTACGAGCAGTACTTC | CASSLGGHSYEQYF
NA | TRBJ1-1 | TRBV18 | NA | TGTGCCAGCTCACCAAACGTCGCGAACACTGAAGCTTTCTTT | CASSPNVANTEAFF
NA | TRBJ2-1 | TRBV30 | TRBD2 | TGTGCCTGTAAAGGACTAGCGGGAGGCAATGAGCAGTTCTTC | CACKGLAGGNEQFF
few | TRBJ2-4 | TRBV29-1 | NA | TGCAGCGTTTCGGGGGCCTGGACCAAAAACATTCAGTACTTC | CSVSGAWTKNIQYF
few | TRBJ1-5 | TRBV30 | NA | TGTGCCTGGAGTCCTGGGGGGGATCAGCCCCAGCATTTT | CAWSPGGDQPQHF
NA | TRBJ1-2 | TRBV14 | NA | TGTGCCAGCAGCCAAACAGGGAGTAACGGCTACACCTTC | CASSQTGSNGYTF
NA | TRBJ2-5 | TRBV7-2 | TRBD2 | TGTGCCAGCAGCTTATCCCAGGGACTAGCGGGAGGGACCCAGTACTTC | CASSLSQGLAGGTQYF
NA | TRBJ2-3 | TRBV27 | TRBD2 | TGTGCCAGCAGTTCTCTTAGCGGGAGGACTGGAGATACGCAGTATTTT | CASSSLSGRTGDTQYF
many | TRBJ1-2 | TRBV28 | NA | TGTGCCAGCAGTTTATCGGCCCAGGGGAGGTACACCTTC | CASSLSAQGRYTF